The clone carrying this TCR beta chain was recorded only once. Its matching antigen is unknown. Germline is not matched at one junction end, which may reflect a read error. The naive CD8 population came from CD45RO-negative cells selected for CCR7, without terminally differentiated effector memory CD45RA+ cells. The length of the CDR3 is 16 residues. Germline lookup yields CDR1 SEHNR and CDR2 FQNEAQ (reference sequence). The data stem from a study of shared clonotypes between healthy human individuals. Study-wide findings and caveats: It was anticipated that sequencing depth would influence how many clonotypes donors shared.

A deep-level run was used for the assay. Profiling relied on immunoSEQ multiplex PCR, and the TCRdb table lists in-frame clones only, not all of them. The sample contains under 600,000 clones, about 98% of which appear only once. The sequence came from a man aged 25-40 years in good health. This sequence joins TRBV7-9 and TRBJ2-3; 15 bases line up with TRBD2. The specimen sequenced was naive CD8+ T cells sorted from blood. This chain's CDR3 is CASSLREGLAGGPPHF. CDR3 in DNA: TGTGCCAGCAGCTTAAGGGAGGGACTAGCGGGAGGACCCCCCCATTTT.